Shown below are 6 T cell receptor beta chains from a single sample sequenced in a study of neurological immune-mediated disorders. TCRdb called the 5' RACE reads again in MiXCR, with one record for every CDR3 protein. The data show under 90,000 distinct CDR3 sequences, under 13% seen once. The sequenced sample consisted of PBMCs. These receptors were collected from a man between 40 and 49 years old in good health.

The table lists this clonotype with many counts. This chain connects TRBV3-1 to TRBJ1-1, with D hard to call. The CDR3 is 14 residues long. V was clipped by 3 bases and J by 10 bases, with 18 bases between them. Looked up from germline, CDR1 is LGHDT and CDR2 is YNNKEL (reference sequence). CDR3 residues: CASSQFLDGEGAFF. CDR3 DNA sequence: TGTGCCAGCAGCCAGTTCCTTGATGGGGAAGGAGCTTTCTTT.

This clonotype was recorded at least ten times. The chain links TRBV5-6 to TRBJ2-6; D uncertain. Germline values: CDR1 SGHDT, CDR2 YYEEEE. V gave up 2 bases and J gave up 0 bases, with 3 bases separating them. The CDR3 has 14 residues. CDR3 bases: TGTGCCAGCAGCTTACCCTCTGGGGCCAACGTCCTGACTTTC. It is translated as CASSLPSGANVLTF.

The chain links TRBV5-1 to TRBJ2-3; D remains ambiguous. CDR1 is SGHRS, CDR2 YFSETQ, per germline. The CDR3 has 14 amino acids. V gave up 7 bases and J gave up 4 bases, with 16 bases separating them. The CDR3 coding sequence is TGCGCCAGCTCACGAGTCGGCTCCTCAGATACGCAGTATTTT. Translated, it gives CASSRVGSSDTQYF.

At least ten counts were recorded for this clonotype. The chain uses TRBV2 and TRBJ1-2, with no clear D. Germline CDR1 and CDR2: SNHLY and FYNNEI. The CDR3 loop spans 10 amino acids. V dropped 3 bases and J dropped 10 bases, with 6 bases sitting between them. As DNA, the CDR3 is TGTGCCAGCAGTGACAGGTCCTACACCTTC. Protein product: CASSDRSYTF.

At least ten counts were recorded for this clonotype. The rearrangement uses TRBV29-1 and TRBJ1-2; 10 bases are a match to TRBD1. The junction had 1 base not matched to a gene; V was cut back by 1 base and J by 2 bases. The CDR3 consists of 14 residues. Germline values: CDR1 SQVTM, CDR2 ANQGSEA. CDR3 DNA: TGCAGCGTTGAAGGGACAGGGGGAAACTATGGCTACACCTTC. The encoded protein is CSVEGTGGNYGYTF. The complete variable domain, with remaining parts taken from reference TRBV29-1 and TRBJ1-2, reads SAVISQKPSRDICQRGTSLTIQCQVDSQVTMMFWYRQQPGQSLTLIATANQGSEATYESGFVIDKFPISRPNLTFSTLTVSNMSPEDSSIYLCSVEGTGGNYGYTFGSGTRLTVV.

The table lists this clonotype with many counts. The chain couples TRBV9 to TRBJ1-1; the D is unclear. This CDR3 has 14 residues. Per germline, CDR1 SGDLS and CDR2 YYNGEE. Trimming left V 2 bases short and J 5 bases short, with 13 bases between. The CDR3 is CASSVSSVGTEAFF. CDR3 DNA sequence: TGTGCCAGCAGCGTCTCCTCGGTTGGGACTGAAGCTTTCTTT.